This TCR beta chain was captured by sequencing in a study of OX40 agonist ivuxolimab in advanced cancers. For the study at large: A history of anti-PD-1, anti-PD-L1 or anti-CTLA-4 therapy was acceptable, and 40% had some. General observations from the study: Averaging showed that CD8+ T cells had more expanded clones than CD4+ did. Among the lowest levels of clonal expansion were found in partial responders at 0.1-3.0 mg/kg.

The assay was immunoSEQ multiplex PCR, and TCRdb's table has in-frame clones only and misses some. The sample holds over 95,000 clones; about 96% are singletons and the top ten take just over 2%. With 0 bases removed from V and 2 bases from J, the gap between germline ends came to 14 bases. Germline V CDR1 and CDR2: MNHEY, SMNVEV (reference sequence). This CDR3 spans 16 amino acids. Details on this clone: Its antigen is unknown.

The TCR comes from an adult with an advanced solid tumor such as melanoma, head and neck, liver or kidney cancer. The V call is TRBV27, the J call TRBJ2-7, with D unresolved. Sequences were derived from CD4+ or CD8+ T cells sorted from blood, sampled in a trial of the OX40 agonist ivuxolimab. The CDR3 reads CASSLSVGQIAYEQYF. CDR3 DNA sequence: TGTGCCAGCAGTTTATCGGTTGGGCAGATTGCCTACGAGCAGTACTTC.